This T cell receptor (beta chain) was found in a study of identical twins. The authors used template switching to add a universal primer site and gave cDNA unique molecular identifiers. TCRdb independently ran MiXCR on the 5' RACE reads; one entry per CDR3 protein. The sample lists 550,000 to 800,000 distinct CDR3 sequences, 7% to 7.5% occurring once. Findings and limits, study-wide: Abundant beta clonotypes from cord blood had fewer insertions, unlike memory repertoires, which showed none.

In this sample, this clonotype turned up a few times. Its antigen is unidentified. Germline V CDR1 and CDR2: SNHLY, FYNNEI. Trimming took off 7 bases at V and 0 bases at J, with 12 bases between the two ends. This CDR3 region has 15 residues. The same sample was also used in a study of yellow fever vaccine responses in identical twins.

This chain links TRBV2 with TRBJ2-2; D may be TRBD1 (5 bases). The sequenced sample was PBMCs. The sequence was obtained from a woman aged 18-29 years in good health. CDR3 DNA sequence: TGTGCCAGCATGAGAGACAGCGCGAACACCGGGGAGCTGTTTTTT. Translated, it gives CASMRDSANTGELFF.